This T cell receptor (beta chain) appears in the sequencing data of a study of blood T cell repertoires in COVID-19. Looking at the study overall: Samples came from the United States, Italy and Spain, spanning acute and convalescent COVID-19. T cells, B-cell-depleted T cells, or PBMCs supplied cDNA or gDNA.

In the source study's methods: Researchers report that nucleated cell counts were estimated from reference gene primer amplification. Sequencing was performed with immunoSEQ multiplex PCR; in TCRdb, only in-frame clones are kept and a portion is missing. The V and J calls and clone size were taken over from that table, and D and trimming were inferred from the DNA. The sample carries 220,000 or so clones, 70% to 85% recorded once. The V gene's germline CDR1 is SGHRS and CDR2 YFSETQ. This CDR3 is 13 amino acids long. V was shortened by 4 bases and J by 3 bases, with 10 bases between the two germline ends.

The sequence came from a woman of 80 years or more with acute or convalescent COVID-19. The chain uses TRBV5-1 and TRBJ2-5; D possibly corresponds to TRBD1 (6 bases). Sample: peripheral blood. The CDR3 region is CASSLQGEETQYF. CDR3 DNA sequence: TGCGCCAGCAGCCTACAGGGTGAAGAGACCCAGTACTTC.